This T cell receptor beta chain was captured by sequencing in a study of Ad26.COV2.S vaccination and SARS-CoV-2 variants. On the study more broadly: Once, or twice with 56 days between doses, Ad26.COV2.S was given intramuscularly.

Points from the study as a whole: TCR breadth and depth analyses may have underestimated total T cell responses.

The V and J ends lost 1 base and 2 bases, in that order; junction bases with no gene match: 6. CDR3 length: 16 amino acids. Germline CDR1 is SGHDN and CDR2 is FVKESK. Profiling relied on immunoSEQ multiplex PCR, and the TCRdb table lists in-frame clones only, not all of them. The top ten hold around 3% of the sample, which has 290,000 or so clones, roughly 86% seen once. As to this clone: Its antigen remains unknown.

Documented treatment: some 20 received Ad26.COV2.S at low or high dose, single or two shots; about 5 received placebo; per-sample allocation not given. On day 63 after the first injection, vaccine and placebo recipients gave samples. Its platform was an Ad26 vector, and its expressed antigen was Wuhan-strain SARS-CoV-2 spike. The sequencing here drew on peripheral blood, taken in a trial of Ad26.COV2.S vaccine versus placebo. V gene TRBV14 combines with J gene TRBJ2-7, with 9 bases identical to TRBD1. This TCR derives from a person aged 18-65 years who received the Ad26.COV2.S COVID-19 vaccine or a placebo. DNA for the CDR3: TGTGCCAGCAGCCAAGTAGGGACAGGGCCCACCTACGAGCAGTACTTC. It translates to CASSQVGTGPTYEQYF.